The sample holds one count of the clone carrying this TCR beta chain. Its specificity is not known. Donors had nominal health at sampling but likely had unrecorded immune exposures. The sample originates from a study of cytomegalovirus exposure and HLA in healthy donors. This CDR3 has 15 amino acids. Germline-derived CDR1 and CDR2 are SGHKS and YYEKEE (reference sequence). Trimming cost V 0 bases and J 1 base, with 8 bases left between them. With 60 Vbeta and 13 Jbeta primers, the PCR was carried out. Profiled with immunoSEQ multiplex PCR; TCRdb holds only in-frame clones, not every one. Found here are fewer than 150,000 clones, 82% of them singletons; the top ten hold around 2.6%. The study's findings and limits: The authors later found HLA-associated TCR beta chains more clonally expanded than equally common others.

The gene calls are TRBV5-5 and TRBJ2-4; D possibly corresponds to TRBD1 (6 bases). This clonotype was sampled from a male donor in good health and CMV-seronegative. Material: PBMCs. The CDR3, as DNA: TGTGCCAGCAGCTTGGTGGGGGCGGCCAAAAACATTCAGTACTTC. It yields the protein CASSLVGAAKNIQYF. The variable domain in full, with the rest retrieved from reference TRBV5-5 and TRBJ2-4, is DAGVTQSPTHLIKTRGQQVTLRCSPISGHKSVSWYQQVLGQGPQFIFQYYEKEERGRGNFPDRFSARQFPNYSSELNVNALLLGDSALYLCASSLVGAAKNIQYFGAGTRLSVL.